Presented here are 16 T cell receptor beta chains from one specimen sequenced in a study of blood T cells in healthy people across ages. Then a second PCR, running about 6 to 11 cycles, was carried out with a sample-barcoded 5' primer and a J-beta primer mix. In TCRdb, the 5' RACE reads were re-called with MiXCR into one record per CDR3 protein. The profile shows hundreds of thousands of distinct CDR3 sequences, roughly 41% of them singletons. Sequencing used blood. The receptors here all came from a woman aged 55-69 years in good health.

The chain combines TRBV6-2 or TRBV6-3 with TRBJ1-1; no clear D. The CDR3 contains 14 residues. Trimming pared 2 bases from V and 1 base from J, leaving 8 bases between. Germline V lookup: CDR1 MNHEY, CDR2 SVGEGT. CDR3 region: CASSYGGKNTEAFF. CDR3 nucleotides: TGTGCCAGCAGTTACGGCGGTAAGAACACTGAAGCTTTCTTT.

The chain employs TRBV18 and TRBJ2-1, with 12 bases that match TRBD2. CDR3 length: 17 amino acids. J lost 3 bases, V lost 3 bases, and 6 bases had no gene match. CDR1 is KGHSH, CDR2 LQKENI, per germline. In nucleotides, the CDR3 is TGTGCCAGCTCACCTTCTAGCGGGAGGGGCCTCTACAATGAGCAGTTCTTC. This encodes CASSPSSGRGLYNEQFF.

The V call is TRBV2, the J call TRBJ2-7; D is perhaps TRBD2 (5 bases). Germline assignment: CDR1 SNHLY and CDR2 FYNNEI. V lost 6 bases and J lost 6, with 18 bases in between. The CDR3 is 14 residues long. The CDR3 loop is CASRALMIRGEQYF. DNA for the CDR3: TGTGCCAGCAGGGCCCTGATGATACGGGGCGAGCAGTACTTC.

This clonotype has a handful of counts. This rearrangement joins TRBV3-1 to TRBJ1-5; perhaps TRBD1 as D (6 bases). The germline V gene has CDR1 LGHDT and CDR2 YNNKEL (reference sequence). Trimming took off 2 bases at V and 2 bases at J, with 22 bases between the two ends. The CDR3 is 19 amino acids. CDR3 DNA sequence: TGTGCCAGCAGCCAATCCGGGGGCTGGGGTCGGGCCGGCAATCAGCCCCAGCATTTT. Its protein product is CASSQSGGWGRAGNQPQHF.

This clonotype was observed a few times. This chain uses TRBV12-3 or TRBV12-4 with TRBJ1-5, with no clear D. The CDR3 is made up of 16 amino acids. V was cut by 3 bases and J by 3 bases, with 15 bases left in between. The CDR3 protein is CASSFAATGNNQPQHF. In DNA form, the CDR3 reads TGTGCCAGCAGTTTTGCGGCCACCGGGAACAATCAGCCCCAGCATTTT.

As for this clonotype: At one end, the junction sequence differs from germline, possibly due to a read error. The chain uses TRBV3-1 and TRBJ2-1; D gene uncertain. Per the germline V gene, CDR1 is LGHDT and CDR2 is YNNKEL (reference sequence). CDR3 length: 17 amino acids. CDR3 sequence reads: CASSQDSGSFRYGERFF. Here the CDR3 DNA reads TGTGCCAGCAGCCAAGATTCGGGCTCCTTCAGGTACGGTGAGCGGTTCTTC.

V gene TRBV5-1 combines with J gene TRBJ1-5; 10 nucleotides match TRBD1. CDR3 length: 15 residues. Germline values: CDR1 SGHRS, CDR2 YFSETQ. With V trimmed by 4 bases and J by 7 bases, 8 bases remained unmatched. The DNA for the CDR3 is TGCGCCAGCAGCCCCTGGACAGGGGGTGTACAGCCCCAGCATTTT. Translated: CASSPWTGGVQPQHF.

This clonotype came up a few times. The chain employs TRBV6-5 and TRBJ2-7; 8 positions match TRBD2. Germline V gene data show CDR1 as MNHEY and CDR2 as SVGAGI. The CDR3 is 16 residues long. V was pared by 2 bases and J by 3 bases, with 9 bases of the junction left unmatched. The DNA of the CDR3 is TGTGCCAGCAGTTACACCTATAGCGGGGTCAACTACGAGCAGTACTTC. Residues: CASSYTYSGVNYEQYF.

This clonotype has just a few counts. The V gene is TRBV5-1, the J gene TRBJ2-5, with D hard to call. This CDR3 region has 17 residues. Per germline, CDR1 SGHRS and CDR2 YFSETQ. V gave up 4 bases and J gave up 2 bases, with 21 bases separating them. CDR3 region: CASSPQPPQIWQETQYF. CDR3 in DNA: TGCGCCAGCAGCCCCCAACCCCCTCAAATTTGGCAAGAGACCCAGTACTTC. Drawing the rest from reference TRBV5-1 and TRBJ2-5, the complete variable domain is KAGVTQTPRYLIKTRGQQVTLSCSPISGHRSVSWYQQTPGQGLQFLFEYFSETQRNKGNFPGRFSGRQFSNSRSEMNVSTLELGDSALYLCASSPQPPQIWQETQYFGPGTRLLVL.

Regarding this clonotype: The junction differs from germline at one of its ends, possibly a read error. The chain uses TRBV5-1 and TRBJ2-2, with D possibly matching TRBD1 (7 bases). This CDR3 is built from 14 residues. Germline values: CDR1 SGHRS, CDR2 YFSETQ. The CDR3 loop is CASSLDREDGGLFF. The CDR3 DNA is TGCGCCAGCAGCTTAGACAGGGAAGACGGGGGGCTGTTTTTT.

This clonotype is a singleton in its sample. This sequence joins TRBV7-9 and TRBJ2-1; TRBD2 is a possible D gene (5 bases). The DNA matches TRBJ2-7 better at its end, which makes the J call doubtful. CDR1 SEHNR and CDR2 FQNEAQ come from the germline V gene (reference sequence). This CDR3 has 16 amino acids. The CDR3 DNA is TGTGCCAGCAGCCTATTGCCAGCGGACTCCTACAATGAGCAGTACTTC. Protein: CASSLLPADSYNEQYF.

This clonotype occurred many times. V usage is TRBV7-9 and J usage is TRBJ1-6; D uncertain. This CDR3 has 15 residues. The germline gives CDR1 SEHNR, CDR2 FQNEAQ (reference sequence). The germline V and J ends were trimmed by 1 base and 7 bases, with 11 bases remaining between them. The CDR3 DNA sequence: TGTGCCAGCAGCTTAGGTGAATCGACAAATTCACCCCTCCACTTT. This gives the protein CASSLGESTNSPLHF.

The chain recombines TRBV12-3 or TRBV12-4 with TRBJ1-4, with a tentative D call TRBD1 (5 bases). Trimming removed 8 bases from V and 8 bases from J, with 18 bases in between. This CDR3 comprises 14 residues. CDR3 region: CASGGADLREKLFF. In DNA, the CDR3 is TGTGCCAGCGGAGGGGCGGATTTGAGAGAAAAACTGTTTTTT.

This chain uses TRBV3-1 with TRBJ1-6; 7 bases align to TRBD1. The CDR3 contains 13 residues. Per the germline V gene, CDR1 is LGHDT and CDR2 is YNNKEL (reference sequence). With V trimmed by 6 bases and J by 9 bases, 5 bases remained unmatched. CDR3 in DNA: TGTGCCAGCAGAGATACAGGGGTTTCACCCCTCCACTTT. It specifies CASRDTGVSPLHF.

The V gene is TRBV11-2, the J gene TRBJ1-5; possible D gene TRBD1, 6 bases. The CDR3 loop spans 14 amino acids. CDR1 and CDR2 from the germline V gene are SGHAT and FQNNGV. V lost 5 bases to trimming and J lost 5 bases, with 13 bases between them. The CDR3 bases are TGTGCCAGCAGCCCGGACAGCCTATATCAGCCCCAGCATTTT. Encoded protein: CASSPDSLYQPQHF. Combining the CDR3 with reference TRBV11-2 and TRBJ1-5 gives the whole variable domain EAGVAQSPRYKIIEKRQSVAFWCNPISGHATLYWYQQILGQGPKLLIQFQNNGVVDDSQLPKDRFSAERLKGVDSTLKIQPAKLEDSAVYLCASSPDSLYQPQHFGDGTRLSIL.

V usage is TRBV24-1 and J usage is TRBJ2-1; possible D gene TRBD1, 6 bases. Germline CDR1 reads KGHDR; CDR2 reads SFDVKD. Deletions cut 0 bases from V and 12 bases from J, with 11 bases between. This CDR3 has 13 amino acids. The CDR3 here is CATSDLGTSGQFF. For the CDR3, the DNA is TGTGCCACCAGTGATTTGGGGACAAGCGGGCAGTTCTTC.